A selection of T cell receptor beta chains follows, all from one sample in a study of beta chain features in type 1 diabetes. The assay was immunoSEQ multiplex PCR, and TCRdb's table has in-frame clones only and misses some. This table has 550,000 to 850,000 clones, roughly 13% appearing once. Sequencing used naive CD4+ T cells from blood. The receptors derive from a man aged 18-30 years with type 1 diabetes. Both conserved end residues are part of each CDR3. Fields, in order: J gene, V gene, CDR3 protein.

j_gene: TRBJ1-2
v_gene: TRBV2
CDR3aa: CASSGQVYGYTF

j_gene: TRBJ1-6
v_gene: TRBV27
CDR3aa: CASSLAGGNSPLHF

j_gene: TRBJ2-1
v_gene: TRBV30
CDR3aa: CAWRRGANEQFF

j_gene: TRBJ2-3
v_gene: TRBV30
CDR3aa: CAWTPGTRDTQYF

j_gene: TRBJ2-5
v_gene: TRBV5-8
CDR3aa: CASRPRGPETQYF

j_gene: TRBJ2-7
v_gene: TRBV11-2
CDR3aa: CASSLGVSSYEQYF

j_gene: TRBJ2-5
v_gene: TRBV2
CDR3aa: CASRDSGQGQETQYF

j_gene: TRBJ1-1
v_gene: TRBV5-1
CDR3aa: CASSEGENTEAFF

j_gene: TRBJ1-3
v_gene: TRBV30
CDR3aa: CAWVTGGYGNTIYF

j_gene: TRBJ2-7
v_gene: TRBV10-2
CDR3aa: CASSEQREQYF

j_gene: TRBJ1-1
v_gene: TRBV28
CDR3aa: CASSFARYEAFF

j_gene: TRBJ2-3
v_gene: TRBV5-1
CDR3aa: CASSLAAGWADTQYF

j_gene: TRBJ1-1
v_gene: TRBV6-1
CDR3aa: CASGKTGGFPEAFF

j_gene: TRBJ1-5
v_gene: TRBV7-9
CDR3aa: CASSLDRSGFNQPQHF

j_gene: TRBJ1-5
v_gene: TRBV6-1
CDR3aa: CASSEGQGLGNQPQHF

j_gene: TRBJ1-1
v_gene: TRBV11-3
CDR3aa: CASSLEWNTEAFF

j_gene: TRBJ1-5
v_gene: TRBV6-4
CDR3aa: CASSDGGNQPQHF

j_gene: TRBJ2-7
v_gene: TRBV7-9
CDR3aa: CASSLLTGKEQYF

j_gene: TRBJ2-1
v_gene: TRBV30
CDR3aa: CASIRLGDRGYNEQFF

j_gene: TRBJ2-7
v_gene: TRBV13
CDR3aa: CASSQYEQPTSVLSYEQYF

j_gene: TRBJ1-5
v_gene: TRBV30
CDR3aa: CAWSTGYPSPHQPQHF

j_gene: TRBJ2-5
v_gene: TRBV25-1
CDR3aa: CASAGGETQYF

j_gene: TRBJ1-2
v_gene: TRBV6-5
CDR3aa: CASSNSRYGYTF

j_gene: TRBJ1-2
v_gene: TRBV30
CDR3aa: CAWSSDSLGNYGYTF

j_gene: TRBJ1-5
v_gene: TRBV5-1
CDR3aa: CASSVGQGANQPQHF

j_gene: TRBJ2-7
v_gene: TRBV9
CDR3aa: CASSVAGTRKLYEQYF

j_gene: TRBJ1-1
v_gene: TRBV25-1
CDR3aa: CASSEPWTGGGVNTEAFF

j_gene: TRBJ2-5
v_gene: TRBV5-1
CDR3aa: CASSLGPGETQYF

j_gene: TRBJ1-1
v_gene: TRBV10-3
CDR3aa: CATGLGLNTEAFF

j_gene: TRBJ2-4
v_gene: TRBV9
CDR3aa: CASSVGSSGTGAKNIQYF

j_gene: TRBJ1-2
v_gene: TRBV27
CDR3aa: CASSSHGDRNYGYTF

j_gene: TRBJ1-2
v_gene: TRBV27
CDR3aa: CASSPLGDAWGYTF